The 10 T cell receptor beta chains below were found in one sample sequenced in a study of radiation and T cells in renal cell carcinoma. The repertoire was sequenced with immunoSEQ multiplex PCR; TCRdb's copy has only in-frame clones and lacks some. The sample shows 80,000 or so clones, around 89% of them seen only once. Stated time point: blood 4 weeks post-SBRT, at nephrectomy. Documented treatment: 15 Gy SBRT to primary tumor, nephrectomy 4 weeks later. Source: blood, taken from a patient whose treatment included radiotherapy and nephrectomy. The source of these receptors is a woman in her 70s with renal cell carcinoma.

The chain joins TRBV30 to TRBJ1-2; perhaps TRBD1 as D (5 bases). CDR3 length equals 11 residues. Germline values: CDR1 GTSNPN, CDR2 SVGIG (reference sequence). Trimming shortened V by 8 bases and J by 8 bases, and 15 bases separated the two germline ends. CDR3 in amino acids: CASGEGSGYTF. CDR3 coding DNA: TGTGCCAGCGGGGAGGGGTCCGGCTACACCTTC.

V usage is TRBV14 and J usage is TRBJ2-7; 7 bases are shared with TRBD1. The CDR3 length is 13 residues. Trimming at V came to 4 bases and at J to 0 bases, leaving 0 bases not matched to a gene. In germline, CDR1 is SGHDN, CDR2 FVKESK. For the CDR3, the DNA is TGTGCCAGCAGCCGGGACAGCTCCTACGAGCAGTACTTC. Its protein is CASSRDSSYEQYF.

This clone was picked up a small number of times. The DNA of the CDR3 is TGCGCCAGCAGCTTGGACGGGATGAACACTGAAGCTTTCTTT. Residues: CASSLDGMNTEAFF. The chain recombines TRBV5-1 with TRBJ1-1; D ambiguous. V dropped 0 bases and J dropped 0 bases, with 6 bases sitting between them. Germline CDR1 SGHRS, CDR2 YFSETQ. This CDR3 has 14 residues.

The chain is built from TRBV5-1 and TRBJ1-1; D unclear. Trimming pared 4 bases from V and 4 bases from J, leaving 11 bases between. Germline V lookup: CDR1 SGHRS, CDR2 YFSETQ. The CDR3 is made up of 13 amino acids. CDR3 loop: CASSRDGFTEAFF. As DNA, the CDR3 is TGCGCCAGCAGCCGAGACGGATTCACTGAAGCTTTCTTT.

The chain joins TRBV10-1 to TRBJ2-3; D may be TRBD2 (5 bases). The CDR3 loop spans 13 amino acids. Trimming removed 4 bases at V and 7 bases at J, with 12 bases between. Germline CDR1 is WNHNN and CDR2 is SYGVQD (reference sequence). The chain's CDR3 is CASSGAGENTQYF. The CDR3, as DNA: TGCGCCAGCAGTGGGGCCGGGGAGAATACGCAGTATTTT.

CDR3 in amino acids: CASSSERGDQPQHF. CDR3 nucleotides: TGTGCCAGCAGCTCGGAAAGGGGTGACCAGCCCCAGCATTTT. The rearrangement links TRBV5-6 to TRBJ1-5; tentative D call: TRBD1 (5 bases). CDR3 size: 14 residues. Trimming removed 3 bases at V and 7 bases at J, with 14 bases between. Per the germline V gene, CDR1 is SGHDT and CDR2 is YYEEEE.

The CDR3 spells CASSVATGANQPQHF. CDR3 bases: TGTGCCAGCAGCGTAGCTACCGGGGCAAATCAGCCCCAGCATTTT. The chain joins TRBV9 to TRBJ1-5; D perhaps matches TRBD1 (5 bases). Trimming pared 0 bases from V and 4 bases from J, leaving 11 bases between. In germline, CDR1 is SGDLS, CDR2 YYNGEE. This CDR3 spans 15 amino acids.

The chain uses TRBV9 and TRBJ1-6; D may be TRBD1 (6 bases). The CDR3 is 16 amino acids. CDR1 and CDR2 from the germline V gene are SGDLS and YYNGEE. V gave up 0 bases and J gave up 3 bases, with 10 bases separating them. The CDR3 is CASSVEPDSYNSPLHF. The CDR3 nucleotides are TGTGCCAGCAGCGTAGAACCGGACAGCTATAATTCACCCCTCCACTTT.

The J gene is TRBJ1-1, the V gene TRBV2; D might be TRBD1 (6 bases). The CDR3 loop spans 13 amino acids. Germline V gene sequence: CDR1 SNHLY, CDR2 FYNNEI. V was clipped by 2 bases and J by 4 bases, with 8 bases between them. The CDR3 spells CASSENRATEAFF. The CDR3 DNA sequence: TGTGCCAGCAGTGAAAACAGGGCCACTGAAGCTTTCTTT.

This chain links TRBV14 with TRBJ1-1; D is undetermined. The CDR3 totals 13 residues. Germline CDR1 and CDR2: SGHDN and FVKESK. Trimming pared 4 bases from V and 2 bases from J, leaving 8 bases between. The CDR3 sequence: CASSLQLNTEAFF. For the CDR3, the DNA is TGTGCCAGCAGCCTGCAGCTCAACACTGAAGCTTTCTTT. Variable domain in full (rest from reference TRBV14 and TRBJ1-1): EAGVTQFPSHSVIEKGQTVTLRCDPISGHDNLYWYRRVMGKEIKFLLHFVKESKQDESGMPNNRFLAERTGGTYSTLKVQPAELEDSGVYFCASSLQLNTEAFFGQGTRLTVV.